The subject of this entry is one T cell receptor (beta chain). Its matching antigen is unknown. These data belong to a study of lymphopenia after photon versus proton radiotherapy. Study-wide results and caveats: Only patients who died were analyzed for survival; proton advantage is unproven.

The CDR3 spans 15 residues. Germline lookup yields CDR1 KGHSH and CDR2 LQKENI. The V and J ends lost 4 bases and 0 bases, in that order; junction bases with no gene match: 1. Only in-frame clones appear in the TCRdb table, and some are missing; sequencing was by immunoSEQ multiplex PCR. The sample yields 50,000 to 70,000 clones, approximately 86% seen once. This TCR was recovered from an elderly man with esophageal cancer. This sequence joins TRBV18 and TRBJ2-2; 8 bases fit TRBD1. The sample here was peripheral blood, taken from a patient treated with proton-based radiotherapy. The CDR3 sequence is CASSLGQANTGELFF. In nucleotides, the CDR3 is TGTGCCAGCTCACTGGGACAGGCGAACACCGGGGAGCTGTTTTTT.